A selection of T cell receptor beta chains follows, all from one sample in a study of identical twins. TCRdb fed the 5' RACE reads into MiXCR, producing one record per CDR3 protein. The repertoire includes approximately 1.8 million distinct CDR3 sequences, more than 30% of them detected once, and 0.27% sits in the top ten. What was sequenced was cord blood. These receptors were obtained from a newborn girl in good health. The CDR3 runs from the conserved cysteine through the conserved F or W. The order of the fields is J gene, V gene, D gene, clone size, CDR3 DNA, CDR3 protein. D genes are given only for firm matches. A row's size may be missing; if present it is once, few, many or a size class.

>TRBJ2-1|TRBV2|TRBD2|.
TGTGCCAGCAGTCGGGAGGGGCTAGCGGGGTACAATGAGCAGTTCTTC
CASSREGLAGYNEQFF
>TRBJ1-5|TRBV27|TRBD1|.
TGTGCCAGCAGTAGGACAGGACCTAGCAATCAGCCCCAGCATTTT
CASSRTGPSNQPQHF
>TRBJ2-3|TRBV27|.|.
TGTGCCAGCAGTTCTCCCTGGGGGCTTAGCACAGATACGCAGTATTTT
CASSSPWGLSTDTQYF
>TRBJ2-7|TRBV13|.|.
TGTGCCAGCAGCTGTGAACTAGGAGGCTGCGAGCAGTACTTC
CASSCELGGCEQYF
>TRBJ2-5|TRBV18|TRBD1|.
TGTGCCAGCTCACCCGTCGGACAGGGGGCAGGAAAGACCCAGTACTTC
CASSPVGQGAGKTQYF
>TRBJ2-1|TRBV5-1|.|.
TGCGCCAGCAGCTTGCCTCCCGGTGACAGGAGCTCCTACAATGAGCAGTTCTTC
CASSLPPGDRSSYNEQFF
>TRBJ2-1|TRBV5-6|TRBD2|few
TGTGCCAGCAGCGCAATTTTTAGCGGGGAGATCTACAATGAGCAGTTCTTC
CASSAIFSGEIYNEQFF
>TRBJ2-5|TRBV2|TRBD1|few
TGTGCCAGCCCAAGACAGGGGCAGACCCAGTACTTC
CASPRQGQTQYF
>TRBJ2-7|TRBV2|.|many
TGTGCCAGCAGTGGCTACGAGCAGTACTTC
CASSGYEQYF
>TRBJ2-1|TRBV12-3/TRBV12-4|TRBD2|few
TGTGCCAGCAGTTTTTCTAGGCTAGCGGCCAATGAGCAGTTCTTC
CASSFSRLAANEQFF
>TRBJ1-1|TRBV2|.|few
TGTGCCTGCAGTGAAGCGCGAGGGGGAGTCACTGAAGCTTTCTTT
CACSEARGGVTEAFF
>TRBJ2-3|TRBV20-1|TRBD2|few
TGCAGTGCTAGCCGTACTAGCGGGGGTAGCACAGATACGCAGTATTTT
CSASRTSGGSTDTQYF
>TRBJ2-5|TRBV4-2|TRBD2|.
TGTGCCAGCAGCCAAGCTTCCAAAACTAGCGGGCAAGAGACCCAGTACTTC
CASSQASKTSGQETQYF
>TRBJ2-1|TRBV2|.|few
TGTGCCAGCGGACCCCACAATGAGCAGTTCTTC
CASGPHNEQFF
>TRBJ2-5|TRBV5-1|.|.
TGCGCCAGCAGCTTGGGCAAGGCACAAGAGACCCAGTACTTC
CASSLGKAQETQYF
>TRBJ2-3|TRBV20-1|TRBD1|.
TGCAGTGCTAGAGGTCGGGACAGGGGTGGAGATACGCAGTATTTT
CSARGRDRGGDTQYF
>TRBJ1-6|TRBV7-2|TRBD1|few
TGTGCCAGCAGCTTGACAGGGGCAAGTTCACCCCTCCACTTT
CASSLTGASSPLHF
>TRBJ2-3|TRBV15|.|.
TGTGCCACCAGCGTACAAACAGATACGCAGTATTTT
CATSVQTDTQYF
>TRBJ1-3|TRBV5-1|.|.
TGCGCCAGCAGCTTGGGAGGGGACTCTGGAAACACCATATATTTT
CASSLGGDSGNTIYF
>TRBJ1-1|TRBV5-1|.|.
TGCGCCAGCAGCTTGGAGGGAATTCCTGAAGCTTTCTTT
CASSLEGIPEAFF
>TRBJ1-4|TRBV4-2|.|.
TGTGCCAGCAGCCGGGAGGGGGAAAAACTGTTTTTT
CASSREGEKLFF
>TRBJ2-7|TRBV6-6|.|few
TGTGCCAGCAGTTCGAAGAACGAGCGAAACTACGAGCAGTACTTC
CASSSKNERNYEQYF
>TRBJ2-1|TRBV7-2|TRBD2|few
TGTGCCAGCAGTAGACGTCTAGCGGGAGAGTTCTTC
CASSRRLAGEFF
>TRBJ1-6|TRBV19|.|.
TGTGCCAGTAGTGCGGATTCACCCCTCCACTTT
CASSADSPLHF
>TRBJ2-7|TRBV25-1|TRBD2|.
TGTGCCAGCAGTGCAATCAGCGGGAGCTCCTACGATGAGCAGTACTTC
CASSAISGSSYDEQYF
>TRBJ2-4|TRBV7-9|.|few
TGTGCCAGCAGCTCCCTGTCGGGCATTCAGTACTTC
CASSSLSGIQYF
>TRBJ1-5|TRBV6-1|.|.
TGTGCCAGCCGCTCCAGGGTTAATAGCAATCAGCCCCAGCATTTT
CASRSRVNSNQPQHF
>TRBJ1-2|TRBV5-1|.|few
TGCGCCAGCAGCTTGGAGACAGCCAGCTATGGCTACACCTTC
CASSLETASYGYTF
>TRBJ1-1|TRBV4-1|.|.
TGCGCCAGCAGCCAAGTACTGCCGGGTGGGGCTATCAACACTGAAGCTTTCTTT
CASSQVLPGGAINTEAFF
>TRBJ2-6|TRBV6-2/TRBV6-3|.|few
TGTGCCAGCAGTCCTCAGTTTTCTGGGGCCAACGTCCTGACTTTC
CASSPQFSGANVLTF
>TRBJ2-5|TRBV7-2|.|.
TGTGCCAGCAGCTTACTCCCCCGGTCAGATGAGCAGTACTTC
CASSLLPRSDEQYF
>TRBJ2-1|TRBV20-1|.|.
TGCAGTGCTAGTTGGCAAAGCTCGGGGCAGTTCTTC
CSASWQSSGQFF
>TRBJ2-7|TRBV11-1|.|.
TGTGCCAGCAGCTCGGGGAATCGGGGCGGATCCTACGAGCAGTACTTC
CASSSGNRGGSYEQYF
>TRBJ2-1|TRBV30|TRBD1|few
TGTGCCCGTAACAGGGGCAATGAGCAGTTCTTC
CARNRGNEQFF
>TRBJ1-2|TRBV10-3|.|few
TGTGCCATCAGTGGGACGGGACTACAAGACTATGGCTACACCTTC
CAISGTGLQDYGYTF
>TRBJ1-2|TRBV6-5|.|few
TGTGCCAGCAGTTACTCGGGCGGAGGGACGGATGGCTACACCTTC
CASSYSGGGTDGYTF
>TRBJ2-2|TRBV9|.|.
TGTGCCAGCAGCGTAGATAATAGGGCCACCGGGGAGCTGTTTTTT
CASSVDNRATGELFF
>TRBJ1-5|TRBV28|.|few
TGTGCCAGCTTCGGCGGTTTGAGCAATCAGCCCCAGCATTTT
CASFGGLSNQPQHF
>TRBJ2-4|TRBV5-6|.|.
TGTGCCAGCAGCTTGCAGGGTAGTAGTCTATCCGTGCAGTACTTC
CASSLQGSSLSVQYF
>TRBJ2-1|TRBV29-1|.|many
TGCAGCGTTGATACGGGGAACTACAATGAGCAGTTCTTC
CSVDTGNYNEQFF
>TRBJ2-7|TRBV20-1|TRBD2|few
TGCAGTGCTAGAGACCCCGGACTAGCGACCTCCTACGAGCAGTACTTC
CSARDPGLATSYEQYF
>TRBJ1-5|TRBV4-2|.|few
TGTGCCAGCAGCCAAGGGGGGAAGGAGCCCCAGCATTTT
CASSQGGKEPQHF
>TRBJ2-7|TRBV24-1|.|.
TGTGCCACCAGTGATCCCACAACCTCCTACGAGCAGTACTTC
CATSDPTTSYEQYF
>TRBJ1-1|TRBV10-2|.|few
TGCGCCAGCAGTGAGATTGGCCTGTGGAACACTGAAGCTTTCTTT
CASSEIGLWNTEAFF
>TRBJ2-7|TRBV9|TRBD2|many
TGTGCCAGCAGCCCGACTAGCGGGGGGCCCTACGAGCAGTACTTC
CASSPTSGGPYEQYF
>TRBJ1-2|TRBV3-1|TRBD1|few
TGTGCCAGCAGCCATTACAGGGGGACGGATGGCTACACCTTC
CASSHYRGTDGYTF
>TRBJ2-1|TRBV7-2|TRBD2|.
TGTGCCAGCAGCTTAGGGGGACTAGCGGGAGCTAATGATGAGCAGTTCTTC
CASSLGGLAGANDEQFF
>TRBJ2-1|TRBV14|.|.
TGTGCCAGCAGCCAAGATCATGGCTGGAGCTCCTACAATGAGCAGTTCTTC
CASSQDHGWSSYNEQFF